This T cell receptor (beta chain) was found in a study of T cell repertoires and HLA-DP antigens. Study-wide results and caveats: Against one allele, clones undetected before culture averaged about 34%; against the other, 50.6%.

Amplification used primers for 54 TRBV and 13 TRBJ segments. Assay: immunoSEQ multiplex PCR; the TCRdb copy retains only in-frame clones and omits some. Counted here are around 90,000 clones, approximately 86% occurring once; the ten biggest clones make up about 1.7%. In the case of this clone: Its antigen is unknown.

Trimming took off 3 bases at V and 0 bases at J, with 6 bases between the two ends. Germline-derived CDR1 and CDR2 are MDHEN and SYDVKM. The CDR3 covers 14 residues. The source material was CD4+ T cells from PBMCs. J is TRBJ1-3 and V is TRBV28; unclear D gene. The source is a man aged 50 or older in good health and CMV-seronegative. The CDR3 DNA sequence: TGTGCCAGCAGTTTGTCTGGCTCTGGAAACACCATATATTTT. Its protein is CASSLSGSGNTIYF.